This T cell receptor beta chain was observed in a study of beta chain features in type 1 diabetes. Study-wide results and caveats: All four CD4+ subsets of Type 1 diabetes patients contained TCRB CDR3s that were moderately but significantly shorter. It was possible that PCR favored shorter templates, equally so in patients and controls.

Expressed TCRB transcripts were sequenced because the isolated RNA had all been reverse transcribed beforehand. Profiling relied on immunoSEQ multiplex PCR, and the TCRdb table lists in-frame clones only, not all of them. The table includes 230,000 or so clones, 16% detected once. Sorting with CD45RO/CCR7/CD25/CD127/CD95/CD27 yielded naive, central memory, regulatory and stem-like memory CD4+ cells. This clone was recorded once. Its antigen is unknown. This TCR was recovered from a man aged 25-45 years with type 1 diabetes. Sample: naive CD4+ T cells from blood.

This CDR3 reads CASRAQGANTEAFF. As DNA, the CDR3 is TGCGCCAGCAGGGCACAGGGGGCCAACACTGAAGCTTTCTTT. The V call is TRBV4-1, the J call TRBJ1-1, with TRBD1 matching over 9 bases. This CDR3 has 14 amino acids. Germline V gene data show CDR1 as MGHRA and CDR2 as YSYEKL. V lost 6 bases to trimming and J lost 2 bases; unmatched junction nucleotides: 4.